Reported below is one T cell receptor beta chain. As yet, its antigen is unknown. Spike-ins of synthetic TCR analog templates went into each PCR. The protocol was immunoSEQ multiplex PCR, while the TCRdb copy is restricted to in-frame clones and leaves out a portion. The sample holds under 95,000 clones, 84% seen once. Time point in this sample: pretreatment peripheral blood. This record comes from a study of PD-L1 blockade in urothelial cancer. On the study more broadly: At 3 weeks (second dose) and 6 weeks after starting treatment, blood was analyzed.

General study points: Those with durable benefit had larger increases in tumor-associated blood clones at 3 weeks.

The receptor comes from a man aged 60-69 years with urothelial cancer. Specimen: PBMCs, collected around atezolizumab (anti-PD-L1) treatment.

The CDR3 protein is CASSESLGQPQHF. Here the CDR3 DNA reads TGCGCCAGCAGTGAGTCGCTGGGCCAGCCCCAGCATTTT. V and J are TRBV10-1 and TRBJ1-5; D remains ambiguous. Per the germline V gene, CDR1 is WNHNN and CDR2 is SYGVQD (reference sequence). The CDR3 sequence is 13 residues long. Trimming pared 0 bases from V and 7 bases from J, leaving 7 bases between.